The 8 T cell receptor beta chains in this list originate from one sample, sequenced in a study of metastatic and nonmetastatic thyroid tumors. Prior to thyroid surgery, none of the patients had received any treatment. Using MiXCR, TCRdb re-called clones from the PCR reads. The sample records about 22,000 clones, around 40% being singletons. Sequenced: blood. Receptor source: a male donor with papillary thyroid cancer or a benign thyroid nodule (not recorded which). Some clones in this sample may be carry-over from other donors' samples.

This clone has a handful of counts. The V call is TRBV6-1, the J call TRBJ1-5, with 7 bases lining up with TRBD1. V gave up 8 bases and J gave up 2 bases; unmatched junction bases: 6. CDR1 MNHNS and CDR2 SASEGT come from the germline V gene. The CDR3 contains 14 residues. CDR3 in amino acids: CASRIQGGNQPQHF. The CDR3 DNA sequence: TGTGCCAGCCGAATTCAGGGGGGCAATCAGCCCCAGCATTTT.

This clone came up many times. This CDR3 is CASSTQGLGQFF. The CDR3 bases are TGTGCCAGCAGTACCCAGGGGTTAGGGCAGTTCTTC. This rearrangement joins TRBV25-1 to TRBJ2-1; D is possibly TRBD1 (6 bases). V shed 5 bases and J shed 12 bases, with 14 bases lying between them. The CDR3 is 12 residues long. Germline V gene sequence: CDR1 MGHDK, CDR2 SYGVNS. The full variable domain, completed using reference TRBV25-1 and TRBJ2-1, is EADIYQTPRYLVIGTGKKITLECSQTMGHDKMYWYQQDPGMELHLIHYSYGVNSTEKGDLSSESTVSRIRTEHFPLTLESARPSHTSQYLCASSTQGLGQFFGPGTRLTVL.

The J gene is TRBJ1-6, the V gene TRBV20-1; TRBD1 matches at 8 bases. The V and J ends lost 3 bases and 0 bases, in that order; junction bases with no gene match: 4. CDR3 length: 16 amino acids. Germline V CDR1 and CDR2: DFQATT, SNEGSKA (reference sequence). The CDR3, as DNA: TGCAGTGCTAGTGGACAGGGAAACTCCTATAATTCACCCCTCCACTTT. Translating it yields CSASGQGNSYNSPLHF.

This clone was seen ten or more times. Given a much more abundant clone one base away, this may be a read error. This specimen includes other DNA sequences encoding the same CDR3. The V gene is TRBV5-1, the J gene TRBJ2-1; 9 bases align to TRBD2. Germline V gene data show CDR1 as SGHRS and CDR2 as YFSETQ. This CDR3 region has 16 residues. This CDR3 reads CASSSSFIAGDNEQFF. CDR3 sequence (DNA): TGCGCTAGCAGCTCCTCCTTCATAGCGGGAGACAATGAGCAGTTCTTC.

The sample holds many counts of this clone. The V call is TRBV4-2, the J call TRBJ2-1, with TRBD2 matching 10 bases. Germline lookup yields CDR1 LGHNA and CDR2 YNFKEQ. With V trimmed by 3 bases and J by 5 bases, 4 bases remained unmatched. The CDR3 covers 15 residues. The CDR3 sequence is CASSQASGSHNEQFF. The DNA of the CDR3 is TGTGCCAGCAGCCAGGCTAGCGGGAGCCACAATGAGCAGTTCTTC.

This clone showed up just a few times. This chain links TRBV6-2 or TRBV6-3 with TRBJ2-7; 8 bases are a match to TRBD2. The CDR3 is 16 residues long. With 2 bases clipped from V and 5 bases from J, the junction kept 11 bases outside the gene matches. Germline loops: CDR1 MNHEY, CDR2 SVGEGT. The CDR3 nucleotides are TGTGCCAGCAGTTACGGTGTGACTAGCGCCGGGAACGAGCAGTACTTC. This sequence encodes CASSYGVTSAGNEQYF.

This clone has ten or more counts. The gene calls are TRBV6-1 and TRBJ2-7; TRBD1 might be the D (5 bases). V gave up 0 bases and J gave up 6 bases, with 15 bases separating them. The CDR3 extends over 15 amino acids. The germline V gene encodes CDR1 MNHNS and CDR2 SASEGT. CDR3 DNA: TGTGCCAGCAGTGAAGCGCTGGACATTGTTTCCGAGCAGTACTTC. Its translation is CASSEALDIVSEQYF.

This clone was picked up many times. The chain uses TRBV29-1 and TRBJ1-5; D perhaps matches TRBD1 (6 bases). Germline V gene sequence: CDR1 SQVTM, CDR2 ANQGSEA. The CDR3 contains 13 residues. Trimming stripped 8 bases from V and 3 bases from J, with 14 bases between. CDR3 sequence: CSTQDSYNQPQHF. The CDR3 DNA follows: TGCAGCACCCAGGACAGTTACAATCAGCCCCAGCATTTT.